The 30 T cell receptor beta chains given below trace back to one sample, sequenced in a study of technical replicates of blood from a few donors. Assay: immunoSEQ multiplex PCR; the TCRdb copy retains only in-frame clones and omits some. Of about 100,000 clones listed, 96% were seen once; the top ten hold approximately 0.21%. Source material: T cells isolated from PBMCs. The receptors come from a human donor in good health.

The V and J genes are TRBV19 and TRBJ2-6; the D gene is possibly TRBD1 (5 bases). The CDR3 spans 14 residues. Trimming cost V 4 bases and J 3 bases, with 7 bases left between them. Germline V CDR1 and CDR2: LNHDA, SQIVND (reference sequence). CDR3 nucleotide sequence: TGTGCCAGTAGTAGTGGACATGGGGCCAACGTCCTGACTTTC. This translates into CASSSGHGANVLTF. The full variable domain, rest sourced from reference TRBV19 and TRBJ2-6, is DGGITQSPKYLFRKEGQNVTLSCEQNLNHDAMYWYRQDPGQGLRLIYYSQIVNDFQKGDIAEGYSVSREKKESFPLTVTSAQKNPTAFYLCASSSGHGANVLTFGAGSRLTVL.

This clone appeared a few times. The rearrangement uses TRBV7-9 and TRBJ2-5, with 8 bases matching TRBD1. CDR3 length: 14 residues. V lost 6 bases, J lost 5 bases, and 8 bases stayed unmatched. CDR1 SEHNR and CDR2 FQNEAQ come from the germline V gene (reference sequence). The CDR3 spells CASSWTGLSETQYF. For the CDR3, the DNA is TGTGCCAGCAGTTGGACAGGGCTTTCGGAGACCCAGTACTTC. Full variable domain (missing parts from reference TRBV7-9 and TRBJ2-5): DTGVSQNPRHKITKRGQNVTFRCDPISEHNRLYWYRQTLGQGPEFLTYFQNEAQLEKSRLLSDRFSAERPKGSFSTLEIQRTEQGDSAMYLCASSWTGLSETQYFGPGTRLLVL.

V is TRBV10-3 and J is TRBJ2-1, with 12 bases identical to TRBD2. Germline lookup yields CDR1 ENHRY and CDR2 SYGVKD. V lost 8 bases to trimming and J lost 8 bases; unmatched junction nucleotides: 7. The CDR3 consists of 14 residues. CDR3 amino acids: CAIGSSGRADEQFF. The CDR3 DNA reads as TGTGCCATCGGATCTAGCGGGAGGGCCGATGAGCAGTTCTTC.

The chain couples TRBV7-9 to TRBJ2-7, with D maybe TRBD2 (6 bases). CDR3 size: 15 residues. V lost 4 bases and J lost 0, with 13 bases in between. From germline, CDR1 is SEHNR and CDR2 FQNEAQ (reference sequence). CDR3 nucleotides: TGTGCCAGCAGCTCCCGGGACTCGATCTCCTACGAGCAGTACTTC. Translated: CASSSRDSISYEQYF.

The V call is TRBV7-9, the J call TRBJ1-2; maybe TRBD1 (5 bases). CDR1 SEHNR and CDR2 FQNEAQ come from the germline V gene (reference sequence). Trimming took off 3 bases at V and 1 base at J, with 12 bases between the two ends. The CDR3 totals 15 residues. The CDR3 nucleotides are TGTGCCAGCAGCTTGGATACAGGACGTAACTATGGCTACACCTTC. Its protein product is CASSLDTGRNYGYTF.

The chain is built from TRBV12-5 and TRBJ2-1; 10 bases are a match to TRBD1. This CDR3 is 16 amino acids long. Trimming at V came to 6 bases and at J to 6 bases, leaving 11 bases not matched to a gene. Germline CDR1 LGHNT, CDR2 FRNRAP. In DNA form, the CDR3 reads TGTGCTAGTGGCTCTTCACTGGGACAGGGGAGCAATGAGCAGTTCTTC. It translates to CASGSSLGQGSNEQFF. The full variable domain, completed using reference TRBV12-5 and TRBJ2-1, is DARVTQTPRHKVTEMGQEVTMRCQPILGHNTVFWYRQTMMQGLELLAYFRNRAPLDDSGMPKDRFSAEMPDATLATLKIQPSEPRDSAVYFCASGSSLGQGSNEQFFGPGTRLTVL.

V and J are TRBV19 and TRBJ1-1, with D possibly being TRBD1 (5 bases). From germline, CDR1 is LNHDA and CDR2 SQIVND (reference sequence). The CDR3 covers 18 residues. V gave up 6 bases and J gave up 1 base, with 24 bases separating them. CDR3 loop: CASSRLLRAGSPNTEAFF. The CDR3 DNA follows: TGTGCCAGTAGCCGCCTCCTAAGGGCAGGGTCCCCGAACACTGAAGCTTTCTTT.

The CDR3 DNA follows: TGCGCCAGCAGCCAAGTTCGGGGGGGTGGGTCCTACGAGCAGTACTTC. Amino acid sequence: CASSQVRGGGSYEQYF. The chain links TRBV4-1 to TRBJ2-7, with TRBD2 matching over 8 bases. Germline trimming cut 1 base from V and 1 base from J; bases unmatched to any gene: 6. The CDR3 runs to 16 residues. The germline CDR1 and CDR2 sequences are MGHRA and YSYEKL.

This rearrangement joins TRBV25-1 to TRBJ1-4; D is ambiguous. This CDR3 is 15 amino acids long. Germline V gene data show CDR1 as MGHDK and CDR2 as SYGVNS. V was trimmed by 3 bases and J by 8 bases, leaving 16 bases between them. CDR3 sequence: CASSDPIGVREKLFF. CDR3 in DNA: TGTGCCAGCAGTGACCCTATCGGGGTCCGGGAAAAACTGTTTTTT.

V gene TRBV15 combines with J gene TRBJ1-1; a possible D gene is TRBD1 (6 bases). Germline CDR1 reads LNHNV; CDR2 reads YYDKDF (reference sequence). Trimming shortened V by 3 bases and J by 3 bases, and 14 bases separated the two germline ends. There are 15 residues in the CDR3. The DNA of the CDR3 is TGTGCCACCAGCAGTCCCGGGGGGGGCGACACTGAAGCTTTCTTT. Its protein is CATSSPGGGDTEAFF.

The chain combines TRBV19 with TRBJ2-7; 9 nucleotides line up with TRBD1. The CDR3 runs 15 residues. The V gene's germline CDR1 is LNHDA and CDR2 SQIVND (reference sequence). The trim removed 5 bases at V and 2 bases at J, leaving 7 bases unmatched. This CDR3 reads CASSVPGQGTYEQYF. In nucleotides, the CDR3 is TGTGCCAGTAGTGTTCCGGGACAGGGAACCTACGAGCAGTACTTC.

This clone has just one count. The chain uses TRBV25-1 and TRBJ1-1; D uncertain. The CDR3 totals 14 residues. The ends were cut back, 5 bases at V and 1 base at J, with 11 bases in the middle. Germline V CDR1 and CDR2: MGHDK, SYGVNS. The CDR3 DNA reads as TGTGCCAGCAGTTCAAGCGAGGAGAACACTGAAGCTTTCTTT. Its translation: CASSSSEENTEAFF.

This chain links TRBV6-6 with TRBJ2-7; tentatively, D is TRBD2 (7 bases). The CDR3 runs to 13 residues. V was clipped by 4 bases and J by 3 bases, with 10 bases between them. The V gene's germline CDR1 is MNHNY and CDR2 SVGAGI (reference sequence). The CDR3, as DNA: TGTGCCAGCAGTTTAAGGGGGGGCTACGAGCAGTACTTC. It yields the protein CASSLRGGYEQYF.

This clone was seen a single time. The V call is TRBV14, the J call TRBJ1-4; D gene unclear. CDR1 is SGHDN, CDR2 FVKESK, per germline. The CDR3 totals 14 residues. Trimming removed 4 bases at V and 7 bases at J, with 13 bases between. As DNA, the CDR3 is TGTGCCAGCAGCCCGGGGAATCCGGGTGAAAAACTGTTTTTT. It codes for CASSPGNPGEKLFF.

In regard to this clone: The junction does not match germline at one end; this may be a read error. The V call is TRBV7-7, the J call TRBJ2-7; 7 nucleotides match TRBD2. CDR3 length: 15 amino acids. Germline V CDR1 and CDR2: SSHAT, FNYEAQ (reference sequence). The CDR3 nucleotides are TGTGCTAGCAGCTTACGGGCGGGGGATAACTACGAGCAGTACTTC. Protein: CASSLRAGDNYEQYF.

This chain's CDR3 is CASSLGAGNHNEQFF. The CDR3, as DNA: TGTGCCAGCAGCTTAGGAGCGGGAAACCACAATGAGCAGTTCTTC. The chain employs TRBV11-3 and TRBJ2-1, with 7 bases that match TRBD2. The CDR3 has 15 amino acids. The germline gives CDR1 SGHNT, CDR2 YENEEA. V shed 1 base, J shed 5 bases, and the junction held 5 bases outside the gene matches.

The V call is TRBV27, the J call TRBJ2-1, with 9 bases fitting TRBD2. The CDR3 contains 16 residues. The germline CDR1 and CDR2 sequences are MNHEY and SMNVEV (reference sequence). The V and J ends lost 0 bases and 5 bases, in that order; junction bases with no gene match: 5. CDR3 region: CASSLSVAGAHNEQFF. CDR3 nucleotide sequence: TGTGCCAGCAGTTTATCCGTAGCGGGGGCTCACAATGAGCAGTTCTTC.

This sequence joins TRBV11-2 and TRBJ2-3, with D possibly TRBD2 on 6 matching bases. The germline V and J ends were trimmed by 5 bases and 2 bases, with 14 bases remaining between them. The CDR3 loop spans 15 amino acids. Germline loops: CDR1 SGHAT, CDR2 FQNNGV. This CDR3 reads CASSLHSLATDTQYF. The CDR3 DNA reads as TGTGCCAGCAGCCTCCATTCACTAGCCACAGATACGCAGTATTTT.

The chain employs TRBV2 and TRBJ1-5, with 8 bases lining up with TRBD1. Germline CDR1 is SNHLY and CDR2 is FYNNEI. The V and J ends lost 4 bases and 6 bases, in that order; junction bases with no gene match: 5. The CDR3 has 14 amino acids. The CDR3 sequence: CASSVEQGGQPQHF. The DNA of the CDR3 is TGTGCCAGCAGTGTTGAACAGGGGGGTCAGCCCCAGCATTTT.

The chain is built from TRBV7-9 and TRBJ2-5; 10 nucleotides line up with TRBD2. The germline CDR1 and CDR2 sequences are SEHNR and FQNEAQ (reference sequence). The CDR3 extends over 17 amino acids. Unmatched junction bases numbered 14, after V lost 5 bases and J lost 5 bases. CDR3 amino acids: CASSRGQLAGRDETQYF. The CDR3, as DNA: TGTGCCAGCAGCAGAGGGCAACTAGCGGGAAGGGACGAGACCCAGTACTTC. Drawing the rest from reference TRBV7-9 and TRBJ2-5, the complete variable domain is DTGVSQNPRHKITKRGQNVTFRCDPISEHNRLYWYRQTLGQGPEFLTYFQNEAQLEKSRLLSDRFSAERPKGSFSTLEIQRTEQGDSAMYLCASSRGQLAGRDETQYFGPGTRLLVL.

CDR3 region: CASSQEEGINSPLHF. CDR3 nucleotides: TGTGCCAGCAGCCAAGAGGAGGGGATTAATTCACCCCTCCACTTT. The J gene is TRBJ1-6, the V gene TRBV4-2; a possible D gene is TRBD1 (5 bases). Germline assignment: CDR1 LGHNA and CDR2 YNFKEQ. The CDR3 extends over 15 amino acids. Between the trimmed V and J ends, which lost 0 bases and 6 bases, there was a span of 9 bases.

The chain couples TRBV10-2 to TRBJ2-5, with D perhaps matching TRBD2 (7 bases). This CDR3 contains 17 residues. Looked up from germline, CDR1 is WSHSY and CDR2 is SAAADI. V lost 4 bases and J lost 4, with 22 bases in between. The DNA for the CDR3 is TGCGCCAGCAGTGGTGAGGAGGGAGGGGGGCTCGTAGAGACCCAGTACTTC. Encoded protein: CASSGEEGGGLVETQYF.

The chain uses TRBV9 and TRBJ2-6; D call uncertain. Germline V gene data show CDR1 as SGDLS and CDR2 as YYNGEE. V lost 4 bases, J lost 0 bases, and 11 bases lay in between. CDR3 size: 16 residues. DNA for the CDR3: TGTGCCAGCAGCCCCCGACACAACTCTGGGGCCAACGTCCTGACTTTC. Translating it yields CASSPRHNSGANVLTF.

The chain has TRBV28 and TRBJ2-3; 10 bases fit TRBD2. Germline V gene lookup returns CDR1 MDHEN and CDR2 SYDVKM. V gave up 4 bases and J gave up 4 bases; unmatched junction bases: 8. The CDR3 contains 16 residues. The CDR3 DNA reads TGTGCCAGCAGTTCCCCTCAGCGGGAGGGGGCAGATACGCAGTATTTT. Translating it yields CASSSPQREGADTQYF. The full variable domain, with the rest looked up from reference TRBV28 and TRBJ2-3, is DVKVTQSSRYLVKRTGEKVFLECVQDMDHENMFWYRQDPGLGLRLIYFSYDVKMKEKGDIPEGYSVSREKKERFSLILESASTNQTSMYLCASSSPQREGADTQYFGPGTRLTVL.

The gene calls are TRBV27 and TRBJ1-2; perhaps TRBD1 as D (6 bases). Germline V CDR1 and CDR2: MNHEY, SMNVEV (reference sequence). This CDR3 region has 14 residues. The V end was cut by 6 bases, the J end by 8 bases, with 19 bases between. The CDR3 reads CASRQNLGASGYTF. CDR3 DNA: TGTGCCAGCAGACAAAACTTGGGGGCCTCCGGCTACACCTTC.

The V gene is TRBV5-1, the J gene TRBJ1-2; D may be TRBD1 (6 bases). V was cut by 4 bases and J by 3 bases, with 13 bases left in between. The CDR3 length is 14 residues. Germline-derived CDR1 and CDR2 are SGHRS and YFSETQ. CDR3 loop: CASSGTPFDYGYTF. The CDR3 coding sequence is TGCGCCAGCAGCGGGACACCTTTTGACTATGGCTACACCTTC.

This chain joins TRBV4-1 and TRBJ2-3; TRBD2 matches at 10 bases. The junction had 18 bases not matched to a gene; V was cut back by 0 bases and J by 6 bases. The CDR3 runs 20 residues. CDR1 MGHRA and CDR2 YSYEKL come from the germline V gene. The CDR3 loop reads CASSQDRLAGAGLVLDTQYF. In nucleotides, the CDR3 is TGCGCCAGCAGCCAAGATAGGCTAGCGGGAGCGGGCTTAGTCTTGGATACGCAGTATTTT.

The chain recombines TRBV6-6 with TRBJ1-1, with TRBD1 as a possible D gene (6 bases). V was pared by 8 bases and J by 4 bases, with 11 bases between. The germline CDR1 and CDR2 sequences are MNHNY and SVGAGI (reference sequence). This CDR3 spans 12 amino acids. CDR3 bases: TGTGCCAGCTCTCAGGGGCGCACTGAAGCTTTCTTT. Protein: CASSQGRTEAFF.

This clone was counted once. The chain uses TRBV7-6 and TRBJ1-1; 7 nucleotides agree with TRBD1. The CDR3 has 14 residues. The V segment lost 1 base and the J segment 5 bases; nucleotides outside the gene matches: 4. Germline V lookup: CDR1 SGHVS, CDR2 FNYEAQ. CDR3 sequence: CASSLEGGGTEAFF. The CDR3 nucleotides are TGTGCCAGCAGCTTAGAAGGGGGCGGAACTGAAGCTTTCTTT.

The chain uses TRBV7-9 and TRBJ1-2; the match to TRBD1 covers 9 bases. Germline V gene sequence: CDR1 SEHNR, CDR2 FQNEAQ (reference sequence). Trimming cost V 5 bases and J 4 bases; bases outside gene matches: 11. The CDR3 loop spans 16 amino acids. CDR3 coding DNA: TGTGCCAGCAGCGTATCCGGCGGACAGGGGACCTATGGCTACACCTTC. Translated, it gives CASSVSGGQGTYGYTF.